The 12 T cell receptor beta chains below were found in one sample sequenced in a study of T cell responses to AZD1222 COVID-19 vaccine. The table came from immunoSEQ multiplex PCR; TCRdb's copy has only in-frame clones and leaves some out. This table holds 100,000 or so clones, around 86% found once. The sample in question was peripheral blood, obtained on day 0 of AZD1222 vaccination. These receptors all stem from an adult in good health.

The chain recombines TRBV27 with TRBJ2-2; D is unclear. Looked up from germline, CDR1 is MNHEY and CDR2 is SMNVEV (reference sequence). The V gene lost 0 bases and the J gene lost 3 bases, with 5 bases spanning the gap. The CDR3 has 14 residues. The CDR3 region is CASSLSRHTGELFF. The CDR3 DNA follows: TGTGCCAGCAGTTTATCTAGGCACACCGGGGAGCTGTTTTTT.

This rearrangement joins TRBV30 to TRBJ1-1; no clear D gene. Deletions cut 2 bases from V and 9 bases from J, with 7 bases between. This CDR3 has 10 amino acids. Looked up from germline, CDR1 is GTSNPN and CDR2 is SVGIG (reference sequence). This chain's CDR3 is CAWSTVQAFF. Here the CDR3 DNA reads TGTGCCTGGAGTACAGTGCAAGCTTTCTTT.

Only one count was recorded for this clone. This sequence joins TRBV2 and TRBJ2-7; D remains ambiguous. Germline CDR1 SNHLY, CDR2 FYNNEI. The CDR3 length is 15 residues. Trimming cost V 5 bases and J 6 bases, with 20 bases left between them. Here the CDR3 DNA reads TGTGCCAGCAGTTCTGAGGTTCTAAGCCTTTCCGAGCAGTACTTC. Translating it yields CASSSEVLSLSEQYF.

The genes are TRBV7-9 and TRBJ2-5; D is possibly TRBD2 (7 bases). This CDR3 comprises 16 residues. With 1 base removed from V and 4 bases from J, the gap between germline ends came to 16 bases. Germline CDR1 and CDR2: SEHNR and FQNEAQ (reference sequence). The CDR3 region is CASSLEGGRGGETQYF. CDR3 sequence (DNA): TGTGCCAGCAGCTTAGAGGGCGGGAGAGGGGGAGAGACCCAGTACTTC.

This sequence joins TRBV5-6 and TRBJ2-7; 11 bases fit TRBD2. Germline V gene lookup returns CDR1 SGHDT and CDR2 YYEEEE. V shed 4 bases, J shed 3 bases, and the junction held 6 bases outside the gene matches. The CDR3 loop spans 15 amino acids. CDR3 loop: CASSKGTSGYYEQYF. The CDR3 DNA reads as TGTGCCAGCAGCAAAGGGACTAGCGGATACTACGAGCAGTACTTC.

J is TRBJ1-4 and V is TRBV9; D call uncertain. Per germline, CDR1 SGDLS and CDR2 YYNGEE. Between the trimmed V and J ends, which lost 1 base and 3 bases, there was a span of 7 bases. The CDR3 runs to 14 residues. The CDR3: CASSVRASNEKLFF. DNA of the CDR3: TGTGCCAGCAGCGTAAGGGCTTCTAATGAAAAACTGTTTTTT.

This chain uses TRBV7-2 with TRBJ2-1; TRBD2 might be the D (5 bases). From germline, CDR1 is SGHTA and CDR2 FQGNSA. The CDR3 totals 15 residues. V lost 4 bases and J 0 bases, leaving 10 bases between the germline ends. The CDR3 sequence is CASSSWTVSYNEQFF. The CDR3 DNA is TGTGCCAGCAGCTCCTGGACTGTCTCCTACAATGAGCAGTTCTTC. The full variable domain, completed using reference TRBV7-2 and TRBJ2-1, is GAGVSQSPSNKVTEKGKDVELRCDPISGHTALYWYRQSLGQGLEFLIYFQGNSAPDKSGLPSDRFSAERTGGSVSTLTIQRTQQEDSAVYLCASSSWTVSYNEQFFGPGTRLTVL.

V and J are TRBV7-6 and TRBJ1-1, with 7 bases aligning to TRBD1. The length of the CDR3 is 14 residues. The germline gives CDR1 SGHVS, CDR2 FNYEAQ. J was trimmed by 5 bases and V by 5 bases; bases with no gene match: 8. CDR3 sequence reads: CASSQIRGGTEAFF. CDR3 DNA: TGTGCCAGCAGCCAAATCAGGGGGGGAACTGAAGCTTTCTTT. Using reference TRBV7-6 and TRBJ1-1 for the parts outside the CDR3, the full variable domain is GAGVSQSPRYKVTKRGQDVALRCDPISGHVSLYWYRQALGQGPEFLTYFNYEAQQDKSGLPNDRFSAERPEGSISTLTIQRTEQRDSAMYRCASSQIRGGTEAFFGQGTRLTVV.

The chain recombines TRBV5-1 with TRBJ2-5, with TRBD2 as a possible D gene (5 bases). The CDR3 sequence is 14 residues long. Trimming took off 2 bases at V and 0 bases at J, with 8 bases between the two ends. The germline CDR1 and CDR2 sequences are SGHRS and YFSETQ. The CDR3 spells CASSFGIHQETQYF. The CDR3 coding sequence is TGCGCCAGCAGCTTCGGGATACACCAAGAGACCCAGTACTTC.

The gene calls are TRBV7-9 and TRBJ2-5, with TRBD2 matching over 8 bases. The trim removed 4 bases at V and 4 bases at J, leaving 5 bases unmatched. CDR1 and CDR2 from the germline V gene are SEHNR and FQNEAQ (reference sequence). The CDR3 covers 14 residues. Here the CDR3 reads CASSSNGLAETQYF. CDR3 coding DNA: TGTGCCAGCAGCTCCAACGGACTAGCAGAGACCCAGTACTTC.

Only one count was recorded for this clone. This chain uses TRBV6-5 with TRBJ2-1; perhaps TRBD1 as D (5 bases). The germline V gene has CDR1 MNHEY and CDR2 SVGAGI. V was cut by 5 bases and J by 3 bases, with 8 bases left in between. The CDR3 spans 13 residues. The CDR3 spells CASSPRVYNEQFF. The CDR3 DNA reads TGTGCCAGCAGTCCCAGGGTCTACAATGAGCAGTTCTTC.

The CDR3 DNA follows: TGTGCCAGCAGTCGCCCCACGGGCAACACCGGGGAGCTGTTTTTT. Amino acid sequence: CASSRPTGNTGELFF. V and J are TRBV6-5 and TRBJ2-2, with D hard to call. Per the germline V gene, CDR1 is MNHEY and CDR2 is SVGAGI. Trimming left V 5 bases short and J 2 bases short, with 12 bases between. The CDR3 extends over 15 amino acids.